This TCR beta chain was found in a study of control samples from healthy donors and cancer patients. Trimming removed 3 bases at V and 0 bases at J, with 15 bases between. The length of the CDR3 is 17 residues. Germline CDR1 MDHEN, CDR2 SYDVKM. Assay: immunoSEQ multiplex PCR; the TCRdb copy retains only in-frame clones and omits some. The sample holds roughly 370,000 clones; approximately 92% are singletons and the top ten take 5% to 8%. This clone was observed a single time. The sequenced sample was PBMCs. The gene calls are TRBV28 and TRBJ2-1; D is undetermined. The clonotype comes from a man between 35 and 55 years old with head and neck cancer. The CDR3 DNA reads TGTGCCAGCAGTTTCCCTCGGGTGGGCACCTCCTACAATGAGCAGTTCTTC. It translates to CASSFPRVGTSYNEQFF.